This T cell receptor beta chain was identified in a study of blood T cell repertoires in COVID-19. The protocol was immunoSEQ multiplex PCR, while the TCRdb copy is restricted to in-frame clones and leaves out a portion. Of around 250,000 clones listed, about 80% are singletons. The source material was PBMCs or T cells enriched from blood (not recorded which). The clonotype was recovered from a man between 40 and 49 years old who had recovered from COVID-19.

The DNA of the CDR3 is TGTGCCAGCTCACCGAAACGAGGGACTGGCGGGGACTACAATGAGCAGTTCTTC. This gives the protein CASSPKRGTGGDYNEQFF. The gene calls are TRBV18 and TRBJ2-1; D possibly corresponds to TRBD2 (6 bases). The CDR3 consists of 18 residues. Germline CDR1 and CDR2: KGHSH and LQKENI. V gave up 3 bases and J gave up 3 bases, with 21 bases separating them.